The 21 T cell receptor beta chains presented below share a single source sample, sequenced in a study of human T cells and chemical hapten exposure. TCRdb re-derived calls from the RACE reads in MiXCR, one entry per CDR3 protein. The table has about 350,000 distinct CDR3 sequences, around 5% seen once; the top ten hold 7% to 10%. As to time point: pre-sensitization, week 0. Treatment noted: therapeutic diphenylcyclopropenone sensitization with weekly scalp DPC. The sample in question was whole blood, obtained in connection with sensitization to the hapten diphenylcyclopropenone (DPC). The receptors derive from a woman under 30 with alopecia areata. Some clones in this sample may be carry-over from other donors' samples.

This clonotype occurred a few times. This sequence joins TRBV4-2 and TRBJ1-1, with a possible D match to TRBD1 (5 bases). CDR3 length: 17 amino acids. With 0 bases removed from V and 1 base from J, the gap between germline ends came to 15 bases. Germline values: CDR1 LGHNA, CDR2 YNFKEQ. The CDR3: CASSQDVLWQGNTEAFF. CDR3 nucleotides: TGTGCCAGCAGCCAAGATGTATTATGGCAGGGGAACACTGAAGCTTTCTTT.

In this sample, this clonotype turned up many times. The chain couples TRBV7-9 to TRBJ2-3; TRBD2 agrees at 7 bases. CDR3 length: 16 residues. The germline CDR1 and CDR2 sequences are SEHNR and FQNEAQ (reference sequence). The V and J ends lost 5 bases and 6 bases, in that order; junction bases with no gene match: 14. CDR3 amino acids: CASSPPRGEVADTQYF. In nucleotides, the CDR3 is TGTGCCAGCAGCCCTCCCCGGGGGGAGGTAGCGGATACGCAGTATTTT.

This clonotype has at least ten counts. This chain connects TRBV7-3 to TRBJ2-3, with 10 positions matching TRBD2. This CDR3 has 15 residues. The V gene end was trimmed by 1 base and the J gene end by 5 bases; junction bases not matched to a gene: 3. Germline V gene data show CDR1 as SGHTA and CDR2 as FQGTGA. The CDR3 DNA sequence: TGTGCCAGCAGCTTAATCCCTAGCGGGGGAGATACGCAGTATTTT. This encodes CASSLIPSGGDTQYF.

This clonotype is termed large. This chain's CDR3 is CASSPLGGEAFF. The CDR3 DNA reads as TGCGCCAGCAGCCCTTTAGGAGGTGAAGCTTTCTTT. The genes are TRBV4-3 and TRBJ1-1; D gene unclear. Trimming left V 4 bases short and J 7 bases short, with 10 bases between. The CDR3 is made up of 12 amino acids. CDR1 is LGHNA, CDR2 YSLEER, per germline.

This clonotype was counted between two and nine times. The J gene is TRBJ1-1, the V gene TRBV5-1; no clear D. The CDR3 extends over 15 amino acids. The V gene's germline CDR1 is SGHRS and CDR2 YFSETQ. Trimming took 4 bases from V and 1 from J, leaving 14 bases between them. The CDR3 protein is CASSPREGGNTEAFF. In nucleotides, the CDR3 is TGCGCCAGCAGCCCGAGAGAGGGCGGGAACACTGAAGCTTTCTTT.

This clonotype was detected ten times or more. The chain couples TRBV5-1 to TRBJ2-7; 7 nucleotides align to TRBD1. The CDR3 loop spans 13 amino acids. Germline V gene sequence: CDR1 SGHRS, CDR2 YFSETQ. V shed 4 bases, J shed 2 bases, and the junction held 3 bases outside the gene matches. DNA for the CDR3: TGCGCCAGCAGCGGGGACAGTACCTACGAGCAGTACTTC. This codes for CASSGDSTYEQYF.

This clonotype was seen at least ten times. The genes are TRBV12-3 or TRBV12-4 and TRBJ2-2, with D maybe TRBD1 (6 bases). This CDR3 is 15 amino acids long. V lost 10 bases and J lost 5, with 20 bases in between. The CDR3 sequence is CATGKFSGQTGELFF. Here the CDR3 DNA reads TGTGCCACCGGGAAGTTTTCGGGACAAACCGGGGAGCTGTTTTTT.

This clonotype came up many times. The rearrangement uses TRBV11-2 and TRBJ2-3, with D unresolved. Germline assignment: CDR1 SGHAT and CDR2 FQNNGV. The CDR3 runs 14 residues. Trimming removed 3 bases from V and 2 bases from J, with 9 bases in between. The CDR3 nucleotides read TGTGCCAGCAGCTTCCAAGGGATCACAGATACGCAGTATTTT. It is translated as CASSFQGITDTQYF.

This clonotype was detected ten times or more. V gene TRBV2 combines with J gene TRBJ2-1, with TRBD2 matching over 8 bases. Germline CDR1 reads SNHLY; CDR2 reads FYNNEI. This CDR3 has 15 amino acids. The ends lost 7 bases at V and 4 bases at J; junction bases unmatched: 9. The CDR3 nucleotides are TGTGCCAGCACCTCCATAGCGGGGACATACAATGAGCAGTTCTTC. It yields the protein CASTSIAGTYNEQFF.

The sample holds many counts of this clonotype. In nucleotides, the CDR3 is TGTGCCAGCAGCCCCCAGGGACCCGCTGGGTCACCCCTCCACTTT. Amino acids: CASSPQGPAGSPLHF. J is TRBJ1-6 and V is TRBV7-2; D is perhaps TRBD1 (5 bases). The V end was cut by 5 bases, the J end by 10 bases, with 18 bases between. CDR1 and CDR2 from the germline V gene are SGHTA and FQGNSA. The CDR3 covers 15 residues.

This clonotype was picked up a small number of times. V and J are TRBV6-5 and TRBJ1-3; tentatively, D is TRBD1 (6 bases). CDR1 and CDR2 from the germline V gene are MNHEY and SVGAGI. Between the trimmed V and J ends, which lost 2 bases and 0 bases, there was a span of 11 bases. CDR3 length equals 16 residues. The CDR3 sequence: CASSYTGGTSGNTIYF. CDR3 in DNA: TGTGCCAGCAGTTACACCGGGGGCACCTCTGGAAACACCATATATTTT.

This clonotype showed up many times. The gene calls are TRBV6-6 and TRBJ1-6, with D perhaps matching TRBD1 (5 bases). This CDR3 comprises 12 residues. CDR1 is MNHNY, CDR2 SVGAGI, per germline (reference sequence). Trimming removed 10 bases at V and 5 bases at J, with 9 bases between. The CDR3 is CATRQHNSPLHF. CDR3 sequence (DNA): TGTGCCACCCGACAGCATAATTCACCCCTCCACTTT.

This clonotype was counted a few times. This rearrangement joins TRBV7-2 to TRBJ2-7; 8 bases match TRBD1. Trimming at V came to 5 bases and at J to 4 bases, leaving 13 bases not matched to a gene. This CDR3 has 16 amino acids. Per germline, CDR1 SGHTA and CDR2 FQGNSA. CDR3: CASSAYQGASAYEQYF. Written as DNA, the CDR3 is TGTGCCAGCAGCGCCTACCAGGGGGCGAGCGCTTACGAGCAGTACTTC.

The chain uses TRBV5-1 and TRBJ1-6; D gene uncertain. There are 15 residues in the CDR3. CDR1 and CDR2 (germline): SGHRS, YFSETQ. V gave up 1 base and J gave up 10 bases, with 15 bases separating them. In nucleotides, the CDR3 is TGCGCCAGCAGCTTGACGTTGTCCCTTCGATCACCCCTCCACTTT. It codes for CASSLTLSLRSPLHF.

Ten or more counts support this clonotype. The V call is TRBV7-9, the J call TRBJ2-7; a weak D match, TRBD2 (5 bases). The V gene lost 4 bases and the J gene lost 5 bases, with 9 bases spanning the gap. Looked up from germline, CDR1 is SEHNR and CDR2 is FQNEAQ (reference sequence). This CDR3 is 12 amino acids long. For the CDR3, the DNA is TGTGCCAGCAGCTCGGGATTTAACGAGCAGTACTTC. Protein sequence: CASSSGFNEQYF.

The chain employs TRBV12-3 or TRBV12-4 and TRBJ1-1, with 8 bases fitting TRBD1. V dropped 6 bases and J dropped 1; count of bases not matched to a gene: 1. The CDR3 runs to 13 residues. The CDR3 nucleotides read TGTGCCAGCAGAGACAGGGGGAACACTGAAGCTTTCTTT. It is translated as CASRDRGNTEAFF.

This clonotype was counted at least ten times. The chain employs TRBV7-2 and TRBJ1-4; 8 nucleotides align to TRBD1. The CDR3 covers 16 residues. Looked up from germline, CDR1 is SGHTA and CDR2 is FQGNSA. The V gene end was trimmed by 1 base and the J gene end by 7 bases; junction bases not matched to a gene: 8. The CDR3 region is CASSLEVPGTGEKLFF. CDR3 nucleotides: TGTGCCAGCAGCTTAGAAGTTCCCGGGACAGGTGAAAAACTGTTTTTT.

This clonotype showed up just a few times. J is TRBJ2-2 and V is TRBV27, with D tentatively TRBD2 (5 bases). The CDR3 has 13 amino acids. Germline assignment: CDR1 MNHEY and CDR2 SMNVEV (reference sequence). V was clipped by 3 bases and J by 3 bases, with 5 bases between them. CDR3 residues: CASSFGDTGELFF. CDR3 DNA: TGTGCCAGCAGTTTCGGGGACACCGGGGAGCTGTTTTTT.

The genes are TRBV6-2 or TRBV6-3 and TRBJ1-1; TRBD1 matches 7 bases. Germline lookup yields CDR1 MNHEY and CDR2 SVGEGT. This CDR3 comprises 14 residues. The ends lost 10 bases at V and 0 bases at J; junction bases unmatched: 8. The CDR3 protein is CATLTGRLNTEAFF. The CDR3 nucleotides are TGTGCCACCTTGACAGGGCGGCTGAACACTGAAGCTTTCTTT.

The V call is TRBV10-3, the J call TRBJ2-7; TRBD2 agrees at 7 bases. The CDR3 is 13 amino acids. After removal of 3 bases from V and 9 bases from J, the junction contained 8 bases not matched to a gene. Germline V lookup: CDR1 ENHRY, CDR2 SYGVKD. The CDR3: CAISDGRVHGQYF. The CDR3 nucleotides are TGTGCCATCAGTGATGGGAGGGTGCATGGGCAGTACTTC.

This rearrangement joins TRBV5-4 to TRBJ1-2; D remains unclear. V was trimmed by 4 bases and J by 8 bases, leaving 18 bases between them. This CDR3 region has 14 residues. CDR1 and CDR2 (germline): SGHNT, YYREEE (reference sequence). The CDR3 spells CASSPTAIFRGYTF. The CDR3 DNA follows: TGTGCCAGCAGCCCGACGGCAATCTTCCGGGGCTACACCTTC.